This entry lists 2 T cell receptor beta chains sequenced from one sample in a study of cytomegalovirus exposure and HLA in healthy donors. PCR involved 60 Vbeta and 13 Jbeta primers. The assay was immunoSEQ multiplex PCR, and TCRdb's table has in-frame clones only and misses some. The data hold 150,000 or so clones, with about two thirds observed a single time. The sequenced sample consisted of PBMCs. Every receptor here comes from a human donor in good health.

The chain links TRBV7-6 to TRBJ1-1; D remains ambiguous. The V gene's germline CDR1 is SGHVS and CDR2 FNYEAQ. This CDR3 has 13 amino acids. Trimming pared 2 bases from V and 0 bases from J, leaving 4 bases between. The CDR3 DNA follows: TGTGCCAGCAGCTTAAGCCTGAACACTGAAGCTTTCTTT. Translation gives CASSLSLNTEAFF.

The chain links TRBV19 to TRBJ1-1, with TRBD1 matching 7 bases. Germline CDR1 and CDR2: LNHDA and SQIVND (reference sequence). Trimming removed 5 bases from V and 4 bases from J; junction bases left unmatched: 1. This CDR3 has 12 residues. The CDR3 spells CASSQGVTEAFF. CDR3 nucleotides: TGTGCCAGTAGTCAGGGGGTCACTGAAGCTTTCTTT.